This T cell receptor (beta chain) was sequenced in a study of T cell responses to AZD1222 COVID-19 vaccine. Findings and caveats of the study: Only a handful of people who got AZD1222 tested seropositive at baseline. Females outnumbered males among donors, who were mostly white British; clonal diversity was possibly underestimated.

As regards this clone: Its cognate antigen is unknown.

Using immunoSEQ multiplex PCR, the repertoire was profiled, and TCRdb retains in-frame clones only, with some absent. The table has 150,000 to 200,000 clones, roughly 90% seen once. CDR3 length: 15 amino acids. The ends were cut back, 0 bases at V and 4 bases at J, with 14 bases in the middle. Germline CDR1 is SGDLS and CDR2 is YYNGEE. The TCR was taken from an adult in good health. Source: peripheral blood, taken on day 0 of AZD1222 vaccination. The V gene is TRBV9, the J gene TRBJ2-7; D might be TRBD1 (6 bases). The CDR3 DNA reads TGTGCCAGCAGCGTAGCTAATACAGGGTTTTACGAGCAGTACTTC. This gives the protein CASSVANTGFYEQYF.